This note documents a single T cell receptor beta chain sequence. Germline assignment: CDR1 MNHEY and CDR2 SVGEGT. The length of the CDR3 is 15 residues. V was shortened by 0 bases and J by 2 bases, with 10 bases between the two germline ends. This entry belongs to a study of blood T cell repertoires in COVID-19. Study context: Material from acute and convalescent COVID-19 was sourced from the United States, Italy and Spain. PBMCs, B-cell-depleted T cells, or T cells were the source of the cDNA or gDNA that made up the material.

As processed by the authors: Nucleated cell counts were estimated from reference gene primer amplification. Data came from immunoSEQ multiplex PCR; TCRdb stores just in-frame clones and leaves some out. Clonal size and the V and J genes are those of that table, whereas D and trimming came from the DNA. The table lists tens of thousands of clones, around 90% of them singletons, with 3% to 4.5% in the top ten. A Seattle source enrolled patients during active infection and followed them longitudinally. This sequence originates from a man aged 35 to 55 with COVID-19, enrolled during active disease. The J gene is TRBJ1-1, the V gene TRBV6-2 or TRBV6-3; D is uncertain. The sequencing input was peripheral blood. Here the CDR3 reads CASSYSRAANTEAFF. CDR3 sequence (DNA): TGTGCCAGCAGTTACTCGAGGGCGGCTAACACTGAAGCTTTCTTT.